This entry is about one T cell receptor beta chain. Its antigen remains unknown. These data are taken from a study of T cell responses to AZD1222 COVID-19 vaccine. Study-level findings and limits: Females made up more of the donors, who were largely white British, and clonal diversity may have come out too low. Baseline seropositivity occurred in only a handful of AZD1222 recipients. Reportedly, nearly half of unique spike TCRs recognized epitopes outside B.1.351/B.1.1.7 mutations. Repertoires were obtained only post-peak T cell response.

V was pared by 2 bases and J by 7 bases, with 12 bases between. Germline V CDR1 and CDR2: MNHEY, SVGEGT. The CDR3 is 14 amino acids. Only in-frame clones appear in the TCRdb table, and some are missing; sequencing was by immunoSEQ multiplex PCR. This sample has some 150,000 clones, with over 80% found just once. This sequence was found in an adult who received the AZD1222 COVID-19 vaccine. The chain is built from TRBV6-2 or TRBV6-3 and TRBJ2-1; possible D gene TRBD2, 5 bases. The sample here was peripheral blood, taken 28 days after the second AZD1222 dose. For the CDR3, the DNA is TGTGCCAGCAGTTACCGGGGAGAGGCTAATGAGCAGTTCTTC. It is translated as CASSYRGEANEQFF.